This section outlines one T cell receptor beta chain sequence together with its context. The entry originates in a study of shared clonotypes between healthy human individuals. This CDR3 has 13 amino acids. Looked up from germline, CDR1 is SNHLY and CDR2 is FYNNEI. V lost 6 bases and J lost 6, with 13 bases in between. TCRdb keeps only in-frame clones here, not all; method: immunoSEQ multiplex PCR. In the table there are approximately 2,300,000 clones, less than 95% of which are singletons. Input material: naive CD4+ T cells from PBMCs. Subset specified: CD45RA+ positively selected. This chain joins TRBV2 and TRBJ2-3; weak D call: TRBD2 (5 bases). This TCR was sampled from a man between 18 and 35 years old in good health. Some clones in this sample may be carry-over from other donors' samples. The CDR3 DNA sequence: TGTGCCAGCAGCGGGGAGTCCAGGGATACGCAGTATTTT. It encodes CASSGESRDTQYF.